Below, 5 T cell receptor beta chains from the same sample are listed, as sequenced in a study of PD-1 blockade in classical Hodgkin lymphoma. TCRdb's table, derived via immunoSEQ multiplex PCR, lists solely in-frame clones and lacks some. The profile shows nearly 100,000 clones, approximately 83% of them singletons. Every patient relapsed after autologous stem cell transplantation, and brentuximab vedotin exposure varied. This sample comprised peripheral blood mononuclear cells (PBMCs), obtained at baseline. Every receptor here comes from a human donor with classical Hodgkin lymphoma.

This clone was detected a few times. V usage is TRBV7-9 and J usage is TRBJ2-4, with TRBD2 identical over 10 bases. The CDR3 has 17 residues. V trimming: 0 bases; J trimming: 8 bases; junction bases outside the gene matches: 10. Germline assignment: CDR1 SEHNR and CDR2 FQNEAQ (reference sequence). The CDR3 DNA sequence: TGTGCCAGCAGCTTAGCCGGTAGGCTAGCGGGAGAGGACATTCAGTACTTC. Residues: CASSLAGRLAGEDIQYF.

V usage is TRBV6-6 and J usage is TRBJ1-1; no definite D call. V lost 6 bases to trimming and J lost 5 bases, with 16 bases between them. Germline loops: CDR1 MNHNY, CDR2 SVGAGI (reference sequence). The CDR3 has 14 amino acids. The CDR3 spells CASSQAVEGTEAFF. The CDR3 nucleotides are TGTGCCAGCAGCCAGGCGGTTGAGGGAACTGAAGCTTTCTTT.

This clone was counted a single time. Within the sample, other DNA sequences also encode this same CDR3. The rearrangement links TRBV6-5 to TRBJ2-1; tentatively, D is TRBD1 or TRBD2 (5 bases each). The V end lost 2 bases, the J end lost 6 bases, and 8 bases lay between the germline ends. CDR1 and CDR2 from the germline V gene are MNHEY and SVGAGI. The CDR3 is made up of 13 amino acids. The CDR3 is CASSYPGTNEQFF. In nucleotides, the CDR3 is TGTGCCAGCAGTTACCCGGGGACCAATGAGCAGTTCTTC.

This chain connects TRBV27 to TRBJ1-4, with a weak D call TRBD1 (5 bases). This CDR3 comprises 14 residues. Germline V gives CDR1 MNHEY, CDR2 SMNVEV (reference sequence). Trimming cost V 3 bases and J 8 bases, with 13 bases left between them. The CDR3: CASSFAGVGEKLFF. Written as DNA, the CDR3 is TGTGCCAGCAGTTTTGCGGGGGTAGGAGAAAAACTGTTTTTT. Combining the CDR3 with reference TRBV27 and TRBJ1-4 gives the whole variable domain EAQVTQNPRYLITVTGKKLTVTCSQNMNHEYMSWYRQDPGLGLRQIYYSMNVEVTDKGDVPEGYKVSRKEKRNFPLILESPSPNQTSLYFCASSFAGVGEKLFFGSGTQLSVL.

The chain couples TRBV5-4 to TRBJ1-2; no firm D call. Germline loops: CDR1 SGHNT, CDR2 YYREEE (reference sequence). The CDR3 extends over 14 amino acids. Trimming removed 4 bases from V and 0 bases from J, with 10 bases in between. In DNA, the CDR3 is TGTGCCAGCAGCCCCAGCCCCGCTAACTATGGCTACACCTTC. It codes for CASSPSPANYGYTF.